This TCR beta chain is drawn from a study of TIL therapy for anti-PD-1-resistant metastatic lung cancer. Across the whole study: Patients had a median age of approximately 57 years (range about 35-80).

Regarding time point: pre-treatment sample, taken before nivolumab and TIL therapy. The CDR3 covers 12 residues. The V and J ends lost 4 bases and 5 bases respectively, with 6 bases between them. Germline CDR1 is MGHRA and CDR2 is YSYEKL. The immunoSEQ assay was v3. TCRdb keeps only in-frame clones here, not all; method: immunoSEQ multiplex PCR. The sample holds roughly 23,000 clones, around three quarters seen once. This clone was observed once. The chain couples TRBV4-1 to TRBJ2-1; D gene unclear. This TCR derives from a person aged 30 to 80 with non-small cell lung cancer. The sample in question was blood, obtained at baseline. The CDR3 sequence is CASSLVHNEQFF. CDR3 nucleotides: TGCGCCAGCAGCCTAGTGCACAATGAGCAGTTCTTC.